This paragraph reports one TCR beta chain. The specificity of this receptor is unknown. Including cysteine and phenylalanine, the CDR3 has 15 amino acids. No DNA sequence is on record. CDR1 and CDR2 were assigned from the germline V gene (reference sequence) as LNHDA and SQIVND. Receptor libraries were prepared by 5' RACE. Each TCR library was prepared from around 3.5 ug of total RNA. For each sample, cDNA synthesis was carried out in eight separate reactions using SMARTScribe reverse transcriptase. Unique molecular identifiers containing a 6-nucleotide sample barcode were introduced through template switching during cDNA synthesis. Amplification of TCRalpha and TCRbeta cDNA involved two nested PCRs of 16 and 9 cycles, and each PCR was followed by bead purification. Before amplification, the cDNA was treated with uracil DNA-glycosylase and purified using the QIAquick PCR purification kit. In the second PCR, Illumina TruSeq-compatible adapters and sample-specific barcodes were added. Library quality and concentration were checked on TapeStation and Qubit, and libraries were pooled at around 5 ng each. Pooled libraries were sequenced on an Illumina HiSeq2500 single-index Rapid Run with 2 x 100 bp reads and custom sequencing primers. The source study handled its data this way. MiGEC version 1.2.6 was used for UMI-based consensus assembly, which corrected PCR and sequencing errors. V(D)J alignment, clonotype assembly and CDR3 extraction were performed with MiXCR version 2.1.1. Normalisation of gene usage, clonotype sharing and MAIT/NKT TCR abundance was achieved by analysing the top 1000, 10 000 and 20 000 clonotypes per sample. Diversity was computed as the inverse Simpson index with the vegan R package after downsampling to 27 000 UMIs. Paired Mann-Whitney U tests were applied to discordant twin pairs, with Benjamini-Hochberg correction for multiple testing. TCRdb reprocessed the public reads and reports one entry per CDR3 protein sequence, without DNA. TCRdb's processing, not the authors', yielded these V and J calls. This sample's records show about 110,000 distinct CDR3 sequences. The biggest ten clones account for roughly 12% of the sample.

The data belong to a study of monozygotic twins with inflammatory bowel disease (dated by TCRdb to between 2017 and 2020). General notes on the study: A total of about 28 monozygotic twin pairs were included in the full study, comprising nine German pairs (four IBD-concordant, five IBD-discordant) and 19 IBD-discordant Danish pairs. Each individual had, on average, about 151 000 unique TCRalpha sequences and 181 000 unique TCRbeta sequences available for analysis. The search for disease-associated traits relied mainly on comparing IBD patients with their genetically identical healthy co-twins within discordant pairs.

From each donor, a roughly 2.4 ml peripheral blood sample was collected into PAXgene tubes and kept at -80 degrees C. Total RNA was isolated from whole blood with the PAXgene blood miRNA kit on an automated QIAcube, without T cell sorting. Peripheral blood from monozygotic twin pairs, either concordant or discordant for inflammatory bowel disease, underwent deep TCRalpha and TCRbeta repertoire profiling that used unique molecular barcoding. Smoking habits were recorded for all twin pairs, with individuals classified as current, former or never smokers. What the work shows at the level of the full study, not this receptor alone: Compared with healthy twins, IBD patients had fewer clonotypes in common with other individuals, a difference most pronounced in patients showing signs of disease activity. Distinction between different T cell subtypes could not be achieved in the analysis. No difference in repertoire similarity was observed between concordant and discordant twins, possibly owing to limited statistical power. Differing immunosuppressive treatments among patients may have added background noise and inter-individual variability to the repertoires. TCRbeta repertoire diversity, by inverse Simpson index, was decreased in IBD patients compared with their healthy co-twins. No single strong signal or clonotype linked to IBD turned up in the results, so the idea that one exists was not supported.

Source material: blood. The TCR originated in a human donor with ulcerative colitis or Crohn's disease, or a healthy co-twin of an affected twin (not recorded which). The chain uses TRBV19 and TRBJ2-2; TCRdb returns TRBD1, unconfirmable since there is no DNA. CDR3 protein: CASTRTGAYTGELFF.